This T cell receptor (beta chain) was identified during a study of shared clonotypes between healthy human individuals. Study-level results: Naive subsets, compared against memory subsets, generally had larger estimated richness values.

The CDR3 is 15 amino acids. Per the germline V gene, CDR1 is LNHDA and CDR2 is SQIVND (reference sequence). V dropped 4 bases and J dropped 8 bases, with 17 bases sitting between them. Comments on this clone: Its antigen is not known.

Some 29,000 T cell genomes (around 190 ng DNA) went into each sorted-subset replicate. Sequencing was performed with immunoSEQ multiplex PCR; in TCRdb, only in-frame clones are kept and a portion is missing. Here the sample spans approximately 350,000 clones, 90% to 97% being singletons. Each CD8 memory set brought CD45RO+ cells together with CCR7-negative CD45RA+ TemRA cells. The TCR comes from a man aged 30 to 39 in good health. Sequencing used memory CD8+ T cells sorted from blood. Sample subset: CD45RO+ cells pooled with CCR7-negative TemRA cells. V and J are TRBV19 and TRBJ2-2; no reliable D call. CDR3 amino acids: CASSSRLVRRGELFF. CDR3 sequence (DNA): TGTGCCAGTAGTAGTAGGCTAGTAAGAAGGGGGGAGCTGTTTTTT.